These T cell receptor beta chains were read from a single sample in a study of PD-L1 blockade in urothelial cancer. Using immunoSEQ multiplex PCR, the repertoire was profiled, and TCRdb retains in-frame clones only, with some absent. The repertoire consists of 20,000 to 25,000 clones, with about 90% occurring once and the leading ten covering roughly 10%. The material was PBMCs, obtained around atezolizumab (anti-PD-L1) treatment. These receptors were taken from an older woman with urothelial cancer. Both conserved end residues are part of each CDR3. A D gene is named only where the DNA matches it firmly. Clone size is stated in some rows and not others, as once, few, many or a class when expanded.

v_call	clone_size	d_call	j_call	cdr3_aa	cdr3_nt
TRBV18	NA	NA	TRBJ1-1	CASSPLSDMNTEAFF	TGTGCCAGCTCACCACTCTCAGATATGAACACTGAAGCTTTCTTT
TRBV5-8	NA	TRBD1	TRBJ2-7	CASSLYRGSSYEQYF	TGTGCCAGCAGCTTGTACAGGGGGAGCTCCTACGAGCAGTACTTC
TRBV4-3	NA	NA	TRBJ1-1	CASSQDRSSNTEAFF	TGCGCCAGCAGCCAAGATCGGTCGTCGAACACTGAAGCTTTCTTT
TRBV4-3	NA	TRBD2	TRBJ2-1	CASSRRTSEYNEQFF	TGCGCCAGCAGCCGAAGGACTAGCGAGTACAATGAGCAGTTCTTC
TRBV10-3	NA	NA	TRBJ1-2	CAAVKGVGTLGNYGYTF	TGTGCCGCCGTAAAGGGAGTGGGTACTTTAGGGAACTATGGCTACACCTTC
TRBV29-1	NA	TRBD2	TRBJ2-7	CSVQGSGGYYEQYF	TGCAGCGTTCAGGGTAGCGGGGGGTACTACGAGCAGTACTTC
TRBV19	NA	NA	TRBJ2-5	CASSPNRETQYF	TGTGCCAGTAGTCCCAATCGGGAGACCCAGTACTTC
TRBV15	NA	TRBD2	TRBJ2-1	CATSSLAAPSGGAYNEQFF	TGTGCCACCAGCAGTCTAGCGGCGCCTAGCGGGGGTGCCTACAATGAGCAGTTCTTC
TRBV18	NA	TRBD1	TRBJ1-5	CASSPYGQDNQPQHF	TGTGCCAGCTCACCCTACGGACAGGACAATCAGCCCCAGCATTTT
TRBV5-1	NA	NA	TRBJ1-5	CASSHGQDQPQHF	TGCGCCAGCAGCCACGGACAAGATCAGCCCCAGCATTTT
TRBV21-1	NA	NA	TRBJ1-4	CASSLDYGATNEKLFF	TGTGCCAGCAGCCTGGACTACGGGGCAACTAATGAAAAACTGTTTTTT
TRBV9	NA	TRBD2	TRBJ2-3	CASSLLAGGRDTQYF	TGTGCCAGCAGCCTCTTAGCGGGGGGCAGGGATACGCAGTATTTT
TRBV2	NA	NA	TRBJ2-1	CASIRDTPYNEQFF	TGTGCCAGCATAAGGGACACCCCCTACAATGAGCAGTTCTTC
TRBV15	NA	NA	TRBJ1-4	CATSRDRNTNEKLFF	TGTGCCACCAGCAGAGACAGAAACACTAATGAAAAACTGTTTTTT
TRBV18	NA	TRBD1	TRBJ1-2	CASSGQGINYGYTF	TGTGCCAGCTCGGGACAGGGCATCAACTATGGCTACACCTTC
TRBV5-4	NA	TRBD1	TRBJ2-7	CASSPGGFPYEQYF	TGTGCCAGCAGCCCAGGGGGCTTCCCCTACGAGCAGTACTTC
TRBV29-1	NA	NA	TRBJ2-3	CSVPIGDYSTDTQYF	TGCAGCGTTCCGATCGGGGATTATAGCACAGATACGCAGTATTTT
TRBV7-9	few	NA	TRBJ1-1	CASSTSGRGNTEAFF	TGTGCCAGCAGCACCTCCGGGCGGGGTAACACTGAAGCTTTCTTT
TRBV18	NA	NA	TRBJ2-5	CASSRQGSPETQYF	TGTGCCAGCTCACGCCAGGGAAGCCCGGAGACCCAGTACTTC
TRBV27	NA	NA	TRBJ2-5	CASRLGRGQTQYF	TGTGCCAGCCGACTTGGCAGGGGTCAGACCCAGTACTTC
TRBV7-9	once	NA	TRBJ1-4	CASRPRSGAELFF	TGTGCCAGCAGACCCCGAAGTGGGGCAGAACTGTTTTTT
TRBV6-5	few	NA	TRBJ2-3	CASSSDITDTQYF	TGTGCCAGCAGCTCCGACATTACAGATACGCAGTATTTT
TRBV7-9	NA	NA	TRBJ1-2	CASSLGGGALWYGYTF	TGTGCCAGCAGCCTCGGCGGGGGGGCTTTGTGGTATGGCTACACCTTC
TRBV5-1	NA	NA	TRBJ1-3	CASSLVVGRNSGNTIYF	TGCGCCAGCAGCTTGGTAGTTGGCAGGAACTCTGGAAACACCATATATTTT
TRBV27	NA	NA	TRBJ1-2	CASSFRGRYGYTF	TGTGCCAGCAGTTTCAGGGGTCGATATGGCTACACCTTC
TRBV7-9	NA	NA	TRBJ1-1	CASSLAQALWNTEAFF	TGTGCCAGCAGCTTAGCCCAGGCACTCTGGAACACTGAAGCTTTCTTT
TRBV5-1	NA	TRBD1	TRBJ1-3	CASSGDSSGNTIYF	TGCGCCAGCAGCGGGGACAGCTCTGGAAACACCATATATTTT
TRBV28	once	NA	TRBJ1-4	CASSFLQTNEKLFF	TGTGCCAGCAGTTTTTTGCAGACTAATGAAAAACTGTTTTTT
TRBV4-1	NA	TRBD2	TRBJ2-5	CASSQEGDRSGVLQETQYF	TGCGCCAGCAGCCAAGAAGGAGACCGTAGCGGGGTACTCCAAGAGACCCAGTACTTC
TRBV6-5	NA	TRBD2	TRBJ2-7	CASSGLADSYEQYF	TGTGCCAGCAGCGGACTAGCGGACTCCTACGAGCAGTACTTC
TRBV5-8	NA	TRBD1	TRBJ1-1	CASSSDRDSWTEAFF	TGTGCCAGCAGCTCCGACAGGGATTCTTGGACTGAAGCTTTCTTT
TRBV6-6	once	TRBD1	TRBJ1-5	CAAGTGGQPQHF	TGTGCCGCCGGGACAGGGGGTCAGCCCCAGCATTTT
TRBV18	NA	TRBD1	TRBJ2-2	CASSPPVDRVVGELFF	TGTGCCAGCTCACCGCCCGTGGACAGGGTAGTTGGGGAGCTGTTTTTT
TRBV10-1	once	NA	TRBJ1-5	CASSEYGDQPQHF	TGCGCCAGCAGTGAGTACGGGGATCAGCCCCAGCATTTT
TRBV13	once	NA	TRBJ2-6	CASSLLPGAGANVLTF	TGTGCCAGCAGCTTATTGCCCGGGGCTGGGGCCAACGTCCTGACTTTC
TRBV18	NA	TRBD1	TRBJ1-1	CASSPGQGNTEAFF	TGTGCCAGCTCACCGGGACAGGGGAACACTGAAGCTTTCTTT
TRBV27	NA	NA	TRBJ2-6	CASSLRAHLSGANVLTF	TGTGCCAGCAGTTTGCGGGCCCACCTCTCTGGGGCCAACGTCCTGACTTTC
TRBV5-4	NA	NA	TRBJ2-1	CASSYTGRNNEQFF	TGTGCCAGCAGCTACACCGGGAGAAACAATGAGCAGTTCTTC
TRBV7-2	NA	NA	TRBJ2-3	CASSLGPTDTQYF	TGTGCCAGCAGCTTAGGGCCCACAGATACGCAGTATTTT
TRBV18	NA	NA	TRBJ1-3	CASSPISTVAGNTIYF	TGTGCCAGCTCACCAATATCTACAGTTGCTGGAAACACCATATATTTT
TRBV4-3	NA	TRBD2	TRBJ2-2	CASSQAGTSGGGTGELFF	TGCGCCAGCAGCCAAGCAGGGACTAGCGGGGGTGGCACCGGGGAGCTGTTTTTT
TRBV6-5	NA	NA	TRBJ2-6	CASSPQDGANVLTF	TGTGCCAGCAGTCCCCAGGATGGGGCCAACGTCCTGACTTTC
TRBV10-3	NA	NA	TRBJ2-5	CAISARGVGETQYF	TGTGCCATCAGTGCCAGGGGGGTCGGGGAGACCCAGTACTTC
TRBV27	NA	TRBD1	TRBJ2-5	CASSNRGETQYF	TGTGCCAGCAGTAACAGGGGGGAGACCCAGTACTTC
TRBV9	NA	TRBD1	TRBJ2-7	CASSPGTGGPYEQYF	TGTGCCAGCAGCCCAGGCACAGGGGGGCCTTACGAGCAGTACTTC
TRBV4-2	NA	NA	TRBJ1-1	CASSRGTMNTEAFF	TGTGCCAGCAGCAGGGGAACAATGAACACTGAAGCTTTCTTT
TRBV2	NA	TRBD1	TRBJ2-7	CASGVYGTGGSEQYF	TGTGCCAGCGGAGTTTACGGGACAGGGGGTAGCGAGCAGTACTTC
TRBV5-1	NA	TRBD1	TRBJ1-4	CASSWGTGGEKLFF	TGCGCCAGCAGCTGGGGGACAGGGGGTGAAAAACTGTTTTTT
TRBV7-6	NA	TRBD1	TRBJ1-4	CASSIDRAGNEKLFF	TGTGCCAGCAGCATCGACAGGGCGGGTAATGAAAAACTGTTTTTT
TRBV18	NA	NA	TRBJ1-2	CASSPYRGFRYGYTF	TGTGCCAGCTCACCTTATAGAGGGTTTCGCTATGGCTACACCTTC
TRBV5-8	NA	NA	TRBJ1-5	CASSLRLLGANQPQHF	TGTGCCAGCAGCTTGAGGTTGTTGGGGGCGAATCAGCCCCAGCATTTT
TRBV21-1	NA	NA	TRBJ1-5	CASSARGQRDSNQPQHF	TGTGCCAGCAGCGCACGGGGACAGCGAGATAGCAATCAGCCCCAGCATTTT
TRBV2	NA	TRBD1	TRBJ1-1	CASSVDRSNTEAFF	TGTGCCAGCAGTGTGGACAGGAGTAACACTGAAGCTTTCTTT
TRBV4-3	NA	TRBD1	TRBJ1-4	CASSQDIQGALTNEKLFF	TGCGCCAGCAGCCAAGATATACAGGGGGCGCTGACTAATGAAAAACTGTTTTTT